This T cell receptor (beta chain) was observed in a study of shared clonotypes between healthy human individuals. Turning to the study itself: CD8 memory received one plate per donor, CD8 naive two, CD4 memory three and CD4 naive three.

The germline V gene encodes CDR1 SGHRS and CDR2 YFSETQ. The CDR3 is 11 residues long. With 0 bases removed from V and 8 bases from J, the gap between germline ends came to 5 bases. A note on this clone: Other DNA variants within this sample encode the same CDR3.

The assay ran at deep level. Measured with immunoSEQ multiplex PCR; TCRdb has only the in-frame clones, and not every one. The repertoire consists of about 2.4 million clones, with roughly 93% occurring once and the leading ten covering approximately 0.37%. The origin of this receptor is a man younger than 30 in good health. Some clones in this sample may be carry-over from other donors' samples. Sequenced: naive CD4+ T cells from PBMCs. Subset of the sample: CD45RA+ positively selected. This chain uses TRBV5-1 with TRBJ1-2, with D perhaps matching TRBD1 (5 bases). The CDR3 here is CASSLEGGYTF. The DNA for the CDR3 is TGCGCCAGCAGCTTGGAGGGGGGCTACACCTTC.